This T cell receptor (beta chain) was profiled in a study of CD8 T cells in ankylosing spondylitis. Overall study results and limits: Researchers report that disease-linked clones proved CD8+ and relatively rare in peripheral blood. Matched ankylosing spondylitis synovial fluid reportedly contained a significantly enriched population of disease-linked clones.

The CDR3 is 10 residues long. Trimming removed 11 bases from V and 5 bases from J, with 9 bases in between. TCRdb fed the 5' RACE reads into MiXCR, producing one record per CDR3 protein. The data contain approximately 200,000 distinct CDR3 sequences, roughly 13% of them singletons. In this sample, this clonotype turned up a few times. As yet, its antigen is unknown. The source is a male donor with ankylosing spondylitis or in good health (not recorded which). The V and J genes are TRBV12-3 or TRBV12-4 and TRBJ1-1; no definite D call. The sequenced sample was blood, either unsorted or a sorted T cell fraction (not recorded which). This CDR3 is CACEETEAFF. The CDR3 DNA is TGTGCCTGTGAAGAAACTGAAGCTTTCTTT.